The present TCR beta chain was sequenced within a study of tumor-infiltrating lymphocytes in oesophageal squamous cell carcinoma. From germline, CDR1 is SGHTA and CDR2 FQGNSA. Trimming removed 2 bases at V and 3 bases at J, with 5 bases between. This CDR3 region has 12 residues. This clonotype rates as medium-sized. TCRdb passed the PCR reads through MiXCR, listing each CDR3 protein once. The top ten clones hold 6.5% to 8.5% of a sample with under 20,000 distinct CDR3 sequences, around 43% of them seen once. This chain links TRBV7-2 with TRBJ2-7; D ambiguous. The source is a male donor with esophageal squamous cell carcinoma. Sequencing used blood. CDR3 nucleotide sequence: TGTGCCAGCAGCTTATACAACTACGAGCAGTACTTC. This gives the protein CASSLYNYEQYF.